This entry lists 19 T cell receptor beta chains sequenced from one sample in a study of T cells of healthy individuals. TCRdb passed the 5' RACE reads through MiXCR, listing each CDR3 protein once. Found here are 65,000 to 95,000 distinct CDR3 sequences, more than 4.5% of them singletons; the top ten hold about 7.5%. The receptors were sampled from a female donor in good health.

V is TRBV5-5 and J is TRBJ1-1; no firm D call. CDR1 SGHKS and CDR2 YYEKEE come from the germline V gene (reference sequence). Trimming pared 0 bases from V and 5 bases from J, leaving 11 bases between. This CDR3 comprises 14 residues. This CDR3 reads CASSLVSGRTEAFF. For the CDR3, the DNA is TGTGCCAGCAGCTTGGTTTCCGGAAGGACTGAAGCTTTCTTT.

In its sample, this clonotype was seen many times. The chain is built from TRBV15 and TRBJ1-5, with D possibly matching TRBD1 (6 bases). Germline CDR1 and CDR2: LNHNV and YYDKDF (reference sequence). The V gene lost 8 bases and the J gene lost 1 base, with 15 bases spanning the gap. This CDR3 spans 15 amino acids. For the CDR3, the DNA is TGTGCCACCCGAACAGCAGGGGCGAGCAATCAGCCCCAGCATTTT. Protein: CATRTAGASNQPQHF. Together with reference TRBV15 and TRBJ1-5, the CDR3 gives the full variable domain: DAMVIQNPRYQVTQFGKPVTLSCSQTLNHNVMYWYQQKSSQAPKLLFHYYDKDFNNEADTPDNFQSRRPNTSFCFLDIRSPGLGDTAMYLCATRTAGASNQPQHFGDGTRLSIL.

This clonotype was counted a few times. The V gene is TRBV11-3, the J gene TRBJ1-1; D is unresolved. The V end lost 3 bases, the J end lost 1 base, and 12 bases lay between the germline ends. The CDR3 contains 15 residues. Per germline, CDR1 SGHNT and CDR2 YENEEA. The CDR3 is CASSLGAPGNTEAFF. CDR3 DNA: TGTGCCAGCAGCTTGGGCGCACCCGGGAACACTGAAGCTTTCTTT.

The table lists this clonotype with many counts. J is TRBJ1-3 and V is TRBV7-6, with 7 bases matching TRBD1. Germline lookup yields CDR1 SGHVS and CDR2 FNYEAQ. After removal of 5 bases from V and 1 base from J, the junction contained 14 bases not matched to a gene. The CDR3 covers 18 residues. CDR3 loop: CASSPQPRGVSSGNTIYF. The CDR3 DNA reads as TGTGCCAGCAGCCCCCAACCCAGGGGGGTAAGTTCTGGAAACACCATATATTTT. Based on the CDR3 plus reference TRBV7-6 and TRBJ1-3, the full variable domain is GAGVSQSPRYKVTKRGQDVALRCDPISGHVSLYWYRQALGQGPEFLTYFNYEAQQDKSGLPNDRFSAERPEGSISTLTIQRTEQRDSAMYRCASSPQPRGVSSGNTIYFGEGSWLTVV.

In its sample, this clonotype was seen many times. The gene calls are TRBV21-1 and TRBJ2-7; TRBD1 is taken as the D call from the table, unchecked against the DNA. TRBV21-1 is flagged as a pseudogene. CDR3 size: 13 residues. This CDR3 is CASSKVTGVEQYF. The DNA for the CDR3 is TGTGCCAGCAGCAAAGTTACCGGGGTCGAGCAGTACTTC.

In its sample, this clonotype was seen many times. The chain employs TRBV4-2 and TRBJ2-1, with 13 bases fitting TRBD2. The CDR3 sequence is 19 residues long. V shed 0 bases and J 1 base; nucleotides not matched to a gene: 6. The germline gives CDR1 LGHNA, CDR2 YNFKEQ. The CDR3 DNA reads TGTGCCAGCAGCCAAGACACTAGCGGGAGGGCCCATTCCTACAATGAGCAGTTCTTC. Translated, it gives CASSQDTSGRAHSYNEQFF.

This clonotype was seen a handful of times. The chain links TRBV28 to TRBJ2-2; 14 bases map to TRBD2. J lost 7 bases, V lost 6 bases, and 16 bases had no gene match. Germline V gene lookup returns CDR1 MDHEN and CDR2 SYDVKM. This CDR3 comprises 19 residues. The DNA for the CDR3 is TGTGCCAGCAGAGGGACTAGCGGGAGTATCCCTCTGATGGGCGGGGAGCTGTTTTTT. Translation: CASRGTSGSIPLMGGELFF.

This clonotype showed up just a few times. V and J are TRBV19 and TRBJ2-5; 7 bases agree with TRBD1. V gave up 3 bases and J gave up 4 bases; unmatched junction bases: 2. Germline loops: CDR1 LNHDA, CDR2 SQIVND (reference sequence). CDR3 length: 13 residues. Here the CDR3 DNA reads TGTGCCAGTAGTATCTCAGGGGGAGAGACCCAGTACTTC. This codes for CASSISGGETQYF.

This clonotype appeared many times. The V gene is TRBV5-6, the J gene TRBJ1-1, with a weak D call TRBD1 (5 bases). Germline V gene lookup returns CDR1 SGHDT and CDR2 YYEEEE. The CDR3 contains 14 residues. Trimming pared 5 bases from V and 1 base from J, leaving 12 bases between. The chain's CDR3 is CASSRYGANTEAFF. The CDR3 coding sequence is TGTGCCAGCAGTCGCTATGGGGCGAACACTGAAGCTTTCTTT.

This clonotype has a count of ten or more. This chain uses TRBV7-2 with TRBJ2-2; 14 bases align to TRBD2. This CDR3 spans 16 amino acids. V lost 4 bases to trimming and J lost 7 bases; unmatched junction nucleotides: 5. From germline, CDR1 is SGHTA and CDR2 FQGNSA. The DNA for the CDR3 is TGTGCCAGCAGCTGGGGACTAGCGGGAGCGGGCGGGGAGCTGTTTTTT. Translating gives CASSWGLAGAGGELFF.

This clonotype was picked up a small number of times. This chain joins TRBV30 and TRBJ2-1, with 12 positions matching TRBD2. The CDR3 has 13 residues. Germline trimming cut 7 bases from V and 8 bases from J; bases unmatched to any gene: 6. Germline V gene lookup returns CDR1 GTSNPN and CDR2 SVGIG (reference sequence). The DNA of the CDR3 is TGTGCCTTGACTAGCGGGAGTCGTTATGAGCAGTTCTTC. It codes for CALTSGSRYEQFF.

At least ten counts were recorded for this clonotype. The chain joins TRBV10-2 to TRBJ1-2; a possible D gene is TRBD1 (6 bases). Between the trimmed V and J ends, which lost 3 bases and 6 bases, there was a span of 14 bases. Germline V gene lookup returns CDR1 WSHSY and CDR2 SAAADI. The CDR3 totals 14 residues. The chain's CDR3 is CASSDLGGTNGYTF. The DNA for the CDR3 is TGCGCCAGCAGTGATCTGGGGGGCACTAATGGCTACACCTTC.

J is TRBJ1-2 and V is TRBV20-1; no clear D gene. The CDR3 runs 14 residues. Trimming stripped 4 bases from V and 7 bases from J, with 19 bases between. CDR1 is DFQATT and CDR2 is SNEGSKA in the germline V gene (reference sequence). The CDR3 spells CSAKSLTMSSGYTF. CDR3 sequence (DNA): TGCAGTGCTAAGTCTCTTACTATGTCTTCTGGCTACACCTTC.

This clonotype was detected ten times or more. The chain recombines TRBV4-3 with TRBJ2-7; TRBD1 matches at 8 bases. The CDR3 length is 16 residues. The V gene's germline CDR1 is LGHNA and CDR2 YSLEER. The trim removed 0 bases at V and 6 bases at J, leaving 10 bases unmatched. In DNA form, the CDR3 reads TGCGCCAGCAGCCAAGATCGCGGGCAGGGGGCAGGCGAGCAGTACTTC. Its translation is CASSQDRGQGAGEQYF.

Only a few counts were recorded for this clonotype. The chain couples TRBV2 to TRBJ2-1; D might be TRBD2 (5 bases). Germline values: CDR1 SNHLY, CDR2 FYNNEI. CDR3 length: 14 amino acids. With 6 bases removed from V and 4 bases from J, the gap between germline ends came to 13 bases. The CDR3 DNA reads TGTGCCAGCAGATCCACTAGATCATACAATGAGCAGTTCTTC. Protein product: CASRSTRSYNEQFF.

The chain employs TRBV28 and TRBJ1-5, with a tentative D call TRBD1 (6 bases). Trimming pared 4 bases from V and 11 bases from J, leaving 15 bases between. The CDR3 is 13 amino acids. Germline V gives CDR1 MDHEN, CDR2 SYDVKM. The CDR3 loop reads CASSSQGFWTQHF. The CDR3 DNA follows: TGTGCCAGCAGTTCGCAGGGGTTCTGGACCCAGCATTTT. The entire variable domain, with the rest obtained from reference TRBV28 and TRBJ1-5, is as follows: DVKVTQSSRYLVKRTGEKVFLECVQDMDHENMFWYRQDPGLGLRLIYFSYDVKMKEKGDIPEGYSVSREKKERFSLILESASTNQTSMYLCASSSQGFWTQHFGDGTRLSIL.

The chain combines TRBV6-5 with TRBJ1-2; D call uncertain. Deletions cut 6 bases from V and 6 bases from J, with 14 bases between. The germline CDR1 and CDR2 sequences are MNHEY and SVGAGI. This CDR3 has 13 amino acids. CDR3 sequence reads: CASSTSGVHGYTF. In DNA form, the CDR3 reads TGTGCCAGCAGCACGTCCGGGGTCCATGGCTACACCTTC.

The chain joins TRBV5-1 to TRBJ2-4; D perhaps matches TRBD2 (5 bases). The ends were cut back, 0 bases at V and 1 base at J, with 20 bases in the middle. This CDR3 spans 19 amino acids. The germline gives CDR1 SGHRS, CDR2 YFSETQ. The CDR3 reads CASSLEGGGSPGAKNIQYF. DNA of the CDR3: TGCGCCAGCAGCTTGGAAGGCGGAGGATCTCCTGGCGCCAAAAACATTCAGTACTTC. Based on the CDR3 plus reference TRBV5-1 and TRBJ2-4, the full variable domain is KAGVTQTPRYLIKTRGQQVTLSCSPISGHRSVSWYQQTPGQGLQFLFEYFSETQRNKGNFPGRFSGRQFSNSRSEMNVSTLELGDSALYLCASSLEGGGSPGAKNIQYFGAGTRLSVL.

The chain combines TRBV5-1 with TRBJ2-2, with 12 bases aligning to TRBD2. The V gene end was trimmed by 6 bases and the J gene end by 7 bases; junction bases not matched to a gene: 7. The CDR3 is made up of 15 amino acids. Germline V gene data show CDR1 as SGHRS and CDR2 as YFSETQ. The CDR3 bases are TGCGCCAGCACCAGACTAGCGGGAGAAGACGGGGAGCTGTTTTTT. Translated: CASTRLAGEDGELFF.